This T cell receptor (beta chain) was documented in a study of cytomegalovirus exposure and HLA in healthy donors. Whole-study findings and limits: TCR beta chain V- and J-gene trimming was linked, in a later analysis, to a missense variant in DCLRE1C. Researchers reported that a few CMV-associated chains were confirmed in vitro as CMV antigen-specific.

With respect to this clone: Its target is unknown. Other nucleotide sequences in the sample specify the same CDR3.

The study ran its PCR with 60 Vbeta and 13 Jbeta primers. Profiling relied on immunoSEQ multiplex PCR, and the TCRdb table lists in-frame clones only, not all of them. The sample holds about 190,000 clones; about 85% are singletons and the top ten take roughly 1.4%. CDR3 length: 14 residues. Unmatched junction bases numbered 2, after V lost 4 bases and J lost 5 bases. Germline values: CDR1 SEHNR, CDR2 FQNEAQ (reference sequence). There were likely unrecorded immune exposures, though donors were nominally healthy when sampled. Sequencing was done on a sample of PBMCs. The source of this sequence is a woman between 50 and 59 years old in good health and CMV-seronegative. This chain links TRBV7-9 with TRBJ1-6; 7 nucleotides agree with TRBD1. Written as DNA, the CDR3 is TGTGCCAGCAGCTCCGGGACAGATAATTCACCCCTCCACTTT. Protein sequence: CASSSGTDNSPLHF.